This TCR beta chain is from a study of CD8 T cells in ankylosing spondylitis. Study-wide findings and caveats: The clones that were linked to disease were reported to be significantly enriched in matched synovial fluid samples from ankylosing spondylitis patients.

TCRdb reprocessed the 5' RACE reads via MiXCR and lists one record per CDR3 protein. The data hold 200,000 to 250,000 distinct CDR3 sequences, with 10% observed a single time. On this clonotype: Its target is not known.

CDR3 length equals 16 residues. The trim removed 3 bases at V and 0 bases at J, leaving 4 bases unmatched. Germline CDR1 and CDR2: DFQATT and SNEGSKA (reference sequence). The clonotype comes from a male donor with ankylosing spondylitis or in good health (not recorded which). Sequenced: blood, either unsorted or a sorted T cell fraction (not recorded which). J is TRBJ1-6 and V is TRBV20-1, with 8 bases matching TRBD1. The CDR3 DNA reads TGCAGTGCTAGTCGACAGGGGAGCTCCTATAATTCACCCCTCCACTTT. Protein product: CSASRQGSSYNSPLHF.